The T cell receptor beta chain described here comes from a study of immune evolution from preneoplasia to lung adenocarcinoma. This clone was picked up a small number of times. What it binds is not known. The assay was immunoSEQ multiplex PCR, and TCRdb's table has in-frame clones only and misses some. The sample lists 6,500 to 10,000 clones, approximately 80% occurring once. General observations from the study: Top clone share appeared to fall from AAH through AIS, MIA, adenocarcinoma.

This receptor was identified in a person aged 50 to 59 with lung adenocarcinoma. The sequenced sample consisted of FFPE invasive lung adenocarcinoma tissue.

CDR3: CASSLTLGTEAFF. The DNA for the CDR3 is TGTGCCAGCAGCTTAACCCTTGGCACTGAAGCTTTCTTT. The chain uses TRBV7-3 and TRBJ1-1, with D unresolved. The CDR3 totals 13 residues. V gave up 0 bases and J gave up 4 bases, with 6 bases separating them. CDR1 is SGHTA and CDR2 is FQGTGA in the germline V gene. Looking up the rest from reference TRBV7-3 and TRBJ1-1 gives the full variable domain: GAGVSQTPSNKVTEKGKYVELRCDPISGHTALYWYRQSLGQGPEFLIYFQGTGAADDSGLPNDRFFAVRPEGSVSTLKIQRTERGDSAVYLCASSLTLGTEAFFGQGTRLTVV.